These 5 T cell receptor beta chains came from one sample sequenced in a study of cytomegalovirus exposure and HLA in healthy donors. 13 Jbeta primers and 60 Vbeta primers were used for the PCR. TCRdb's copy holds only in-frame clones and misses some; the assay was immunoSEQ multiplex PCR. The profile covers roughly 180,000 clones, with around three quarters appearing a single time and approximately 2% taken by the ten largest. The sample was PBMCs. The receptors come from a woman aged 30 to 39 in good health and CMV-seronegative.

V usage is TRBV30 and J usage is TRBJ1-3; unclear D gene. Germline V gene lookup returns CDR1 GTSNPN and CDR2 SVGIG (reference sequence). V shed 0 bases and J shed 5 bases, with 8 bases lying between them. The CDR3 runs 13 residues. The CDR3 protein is CAWSVSLRNTIYF. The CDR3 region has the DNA TGTGCCTGGAGTGTCTCTCTAAGAAACACCATATATTTT.

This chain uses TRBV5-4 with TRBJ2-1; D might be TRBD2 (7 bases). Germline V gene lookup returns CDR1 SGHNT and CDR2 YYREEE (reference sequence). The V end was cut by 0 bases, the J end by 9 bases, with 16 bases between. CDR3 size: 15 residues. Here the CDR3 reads CASSLDSTGGTEQFF. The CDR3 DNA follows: TGTGCCAGCAGCTTGGATTCGACGGGGGGCACTGAGCAGTTCTTC.

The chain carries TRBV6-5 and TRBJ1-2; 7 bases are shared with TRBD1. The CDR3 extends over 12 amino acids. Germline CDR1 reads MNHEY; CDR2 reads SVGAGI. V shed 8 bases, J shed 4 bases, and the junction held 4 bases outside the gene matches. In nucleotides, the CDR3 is TGTGCCAGCCACGGGGACAGCTATGGCTACACCTTC. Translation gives CASHGDSYGYTF.

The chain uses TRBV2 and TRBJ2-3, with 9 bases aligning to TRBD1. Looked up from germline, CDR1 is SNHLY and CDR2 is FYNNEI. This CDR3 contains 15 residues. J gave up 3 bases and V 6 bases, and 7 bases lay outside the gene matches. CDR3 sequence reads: CASSLQGAHTDTQYF. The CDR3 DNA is TGTGCCAGCAGCCTACAGGGGGCGCATACAGATACGCAGTATTTT.

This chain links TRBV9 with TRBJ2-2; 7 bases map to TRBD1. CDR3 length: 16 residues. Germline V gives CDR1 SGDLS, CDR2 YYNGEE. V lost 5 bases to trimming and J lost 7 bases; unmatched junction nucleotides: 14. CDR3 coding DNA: TGTGCCAGCAGTTTCTTCCCCGGGACAGAGGACGGGGAGCTGTTTTTT. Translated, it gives CASSFFPGTEDGELFF.